This T cell receptor beta chain was identified in a study of T-cell memory formation after mild COVID-19. The V end lost 3 bases, the J end lost 4 bases, and 9 bases lay between the germline ends. This CDR3 is built from 14 residues. The germline V gene encodes CDR1 SGHTA and CDR2 FQGNSA. Regarding this clonotype: The antigen is undetermined.

TCRdb reprocessed the 5' RACE reads via MiXCR and lists one record per CDR3 protein. The sample shows about 310,000 distinct CDR3 sequences, 15% to 20% of them seen only once. Regarding the study as a whole: Whereas later expanders leaned CD4+, clones contracting day 15 to 85 showed a balanced CD4/CD8 makeup.

V gene TRBV7-2 combines with J gene TRBJ2-2; the D gene is possibly TRBD2 (6 bases). The sequence was collected from a man aged 18 to 29 who had mild COVID-19 (a few samples of this study predate the infection). Cell type and time point are not known. Sequencing used PBMCs or a T cell subset sorted from them (not recorded which). The CDR3 loop reads CASSFLGGTGELFF. CDR3 coding DNA: TGTGCCAGCAGCTTTCTGGGGGGCACCGGGGAGCTGTTTTTT. Looking up the rest from reference TRBV7-2 and TRBJ2-2 gives the full variable domain: GAGVSQSPSNKVTEKGKDVELRCDPISGHTALYWYRQSLGQGLEFLIYFQGNSAPDKSGLPSDRFSAERTGGSVSTLTIQRTQQEDSAVYLCASSFLGGTGELFFGEGSRLTVL.